The clone carrying this TCR beta chain was counted ten times or more. With 7 bases removed from V and 4 bases from J, the gap between germline ends came to 17 bases. Looked up from germline, CDR1 is MDHEN and CDR2 is SYDVKM. This CDR3 is 15 amino acids long. The investigators amplified TCR beta CDR3 regions from RNA transcripts. HTBI primers were used for first-round RT-PCR of the TCR CDR3. TCRdb called the multiplex PCR reads again in MiXCR, with one record for every CDR3 protein. The sample has approximately 210,000 distinct CDR3 sequences; 17% are singletons. These data belong to a study of T cells in Graves' hyperthyroidism and ophthalmopathy.

This TCR came from a man in his fifties or sixties with Graves' hyperthyroidism. This chain links TRBV28 with TRBJ2-1; tentative D call: TRBD1 (6 bases). The sequencing input was blood. This chain's CDR3 is CASNPDSLLYNEQFF. The CDR3 DNA sequence: TGTGCCAGCAACCCGGACAGCTTACTATACAATGAGCAGTTCTTC.